This section outlines one T cell receptor beta chain sequence together with its context. Its matching antigen is unknown. The data derive from a study of CD8+ T cells in alopecia areata. Study-wide results and limits: Alopecia totalis/universalis scalp especially showed more expanded CD8+ clones than normal scalp.

Reverse transcribed after extraction, RNA yielded cDNA as the sequencing template. TCRdb's copy holds only in-frame clones and misses some; the assay was immunoSEQ multiplex PCR. Of more than 90,000 clones listed, 55% to 70% are singletons. Sequencing was performed on CD4+ T cells sorted from blood. The clonotype originates from a human donor in good health.

CDR3 protein: CASSLSSQGTTEAFF. CDR3 DNA sequence: TGCGCCAGCAGCTTGAGTAGTCAGGGGACGACTGAAGCTTTCTTT. The chain has TRBV5-1 and TRBJ1-1; a possible D gene is TRBD1 (6 bases). CDR1 is SGHRS, CDR2 YFSETQ, per germline. The V and J ends lost 1 base and 5 bases respectively, with 15 bases between them. The CDR3 covers 15 residues. The whole variable domain, filled in from reference TRBV5-1 and TRBJ1-1, reads KAGVTQTPRYLIKTRGQQVTLSCSPISGHRSVSWYQQTPGQGLQFLFEYFSETQRNKGNFPGRFSGRQFSNSRSEMNVSTLELGDSALYLCASSLSSQGTTEAFFGQGTRLTVV.